This entry concerns a single TCR beta chain. Source study methods: Scientists estimated how many nucleated cells there were by amplifying reference gene primers. Assay used: immunoSEQ multiplex PCR; TCRdb lists only in-frame clones, some missing. V and J calls and clone size are those listed in that table; D and trimming were worked out from the DNA. The sample yields about 40,000 clones, 75% to 95% seen once. The sample is drawn from a study of blood T cell repertoires in COVID-19. Study-wide background: Whether acute or convalescent, the COVID-19 samples came from the United States, Italy and Spain. Sources were T cells, B-cell-depleted T cells, or PBMCs; the material itself was cDNA or gDNA.

The germline gives CDR1 KGHSH, CDR2 LQKENI. V was cut by 5 bases and J by 4 bases, with 13 bases left in between. The CDR3 contains 14 residues. Sequencing used peripheral blood. V gene TRBV18 combines with J gene TRBJ2-3; D gene unclear. The origin of this receptor is an elderly woman with acute or convalescent COVID-19. The CDR3 region has the DNA TGTGCCAGCTCATCCCCAGAGGTCTCAGATACGCAGTATTTT. Amino acid sequence: CASSSPEVSDTQYF.